This T cell receptor (beta chain) derives from a study of T cells in localized non-small cell lung cancer. Findings of the study overall: The highest T cell clonality was in uninvolved adjacent lung, above tumor.

Measured with immunoSEQ multiplex PCR; TCRdb has only the in-frame clones, and not every one. Among about 22,000 clones listed, less than 90% were seen once. Notes on this clone: Antigen: not known.

The CDR3 contains 18 residues. The V gene's germline CDR1 is MDHEN and CDR2 SYDVKM. Trimming took 4 bases from V and 0 from J, leaving 19 bases between them. The receptor comes from a man aged 40 to 70 with stage II squamous cell lung carcinoma. This chain connects TRBV28 to TRBJ1-5, with D hard to call. The input for sequencing was PBMCs, taken before any cancer treatment. The CDR3 is CASSSGLTPRYSNQPQHF. CDR3 nucleotides: TGTGCCAGCAGTTCGGGATTGACCCCAAGATATAGCAATCAGCCCCAGCATTTT.